This T cell receptor beta chain appears in the sequencing data of a study of T cells in severe cutaneous drug reactions. Study-level points and caveats: One public TCRbeta CDR3 appeared in all seven blister samples, averaging around 14%.

With regard to this clonotype: Its cognate antigen is unknown.

The patients sequenced had a carbamazepine-induced Stevens-Johnson syndrome or toxic epidermal necrolysis reaction. The iRepertoire multiplex PCR system with TCR subtype-specific primers built both bulk and single-cell libraries. Reanalyzing the multiplex PCR reads, TCRdb keeps one entry per CDR3 protein, without DNA. This sample's clone table lists about 21,000 distinct CDR3 sequences. Specimen: PBMCs. This TCR derives from a human donor with toxic epidermal necrolysis, a severe cutaneous drug reaction.

The CDR3 reads CASSNHYQETQYF. This sequence joins TRBV7-9 and TRBJ2-5. This CDR3 has 13 residues. Germline lookup yields CDR1 SEHNR and CDR2 FQNEAQ (reference sequence). The full variable domain, in which reference TRBV7-9 and TRBJ2-5 provide the parts outside the CDR3, is DTGVSQNPRHKITKRGQNVTFRCDPISEHNRLYWYRQTLGQGPEFLTYFQNEAQLEKSRLLSDRFSAERPKGSFSTLEIQRTEQGDSAMYLCASSNHYQETQYFGPGTRLLVL.